This TCR beta chain stems from a study of T-cell reconstitution after alpha-beta-depleted transplantation in children. Findings of the study overall: As was reported, about two months after transplant, alpha-beta T cells came from several hundred expanded graft clones.

Preparation of the TCRbeta library used unique molecular identifiers. TCRdb fed the PCR reads into MiXCR, producing one record per CDR3 protein. The table shows a few hundred thousand distinct CDR3 sequences, with about an eighth occurring only once. This CDR3 contains 17 residues. The V and J ends lost 0 bases and 4 bases, in that order; junction bases with no gene match: 11. Germline V gene lookup returns CDR1 DFQATT and CDR2 SNEGSKA (reference sequence). This clonotype was recorded many times. Its antigen is still unknown. The material sequenced was PBMCs, mostly from graft donor cells, taken 360 days after TCRalphabeta/CD19-depleted stem cell transplant. This chain uses TRBV20-1 with TRBJ2-1, with 8 bases lining up with TRBD2. The TCR was taken from a male patient under 18 who had a stem cell transplant for acute myeloid leukemia, so the T cells may come from the graft donor. CDR3 residues: CSARDLRLAGGYNEQFF. The CDR3 nucleotides are TGCAGTGCTAGAGACCTTCGGTTGGCGGGGGGTTACAATGAGCAGTTCTTC.